This T cell receptor (beta chain) was sequenced for a study of beta chain features in type 1 diabetes. Study-wide results and caveats: Shorter TCRB CDR3s, moderately but significantly so, were found in Type 1 diabetes patients in all four CD4+ subsets. In type 1 diabetes patients, VDJ junctions had fewer insertions; deletions at these junctions were more frequent.

Sequencing targeted expressed TCRB transcripts, as all isolated RNA had been reverse transcribed. Sequencing used immunoSEQ multiplex PCR; TCRdb keeps in-frame clones, though not all of them. The sample shows about 270,000 clones, roughly an eighth of them seen only once. Deletions cut 0 bases from V and 9 bases from J, with 19 bases between. Per the germline V gene, CDR1 is SGHDT and CDR2 is YYEEEE. The CDR3 length is 15 residues. Stem cell-like memory, regulatory, central memory and naive CD4+ cells were sorted via CD45RO/CCR7/CD25/CD127/CD95/CD27. Purity of each sorted population was above 95%. On this clone: What it recognizes is unknown.

Source material: naive CD4+ T cells from blood. The receptor comes from a man aged 25 to 40 with type 1 diabetes. This chain links TRBV5-6 with TRBJ2-7, with a weak D call TRBD1 (5 bases). CDR3 residues: CASSLGPDTPRRQYF. The DNA of the CDR3 is TGTGCCAGCAGCTTGGGACCGGACACCCCGCGGCGGCAGTACTTC. The whole variable domain, remainder taken from reference TRBV5-6 and TRBJ2-7, is DAGVTQSPTHLIKTRGQQVTLRCSPKSGHDTVSWYQQALGQGPQFIFQYYEEEERQRGNFPDRFSGHQFPNYSSELNVNALLLGDSALYLCASSLGPDTPRRQYFGPGTRLTVT.